These T cell receptor beta chains were read from a single sample in a study of T-cell reconstitution after alpha-beta-depleted transplantation in children. Using its own MiXCR run on the PCR reads, TCRdb lists one record per CDR3 protein. The repertoire holds a few hundred thousand distinct CDR3 sequences, with under 15% as singletons. The sequencing used PBMCs from the stem cell graft donor, collected from the stem cell graft. The receptors come from a human donor who donated a stem cell graft to a child with combined immunodeficiency. CDR3s include the opening cysteine and the closing phenylalanine or tryptophan. The D gene is left open where the match is weak. Some rows mark clone size as missing; the rest say once, few, many or name a class of expanded clone.

J | D | V | size | CDR3 | DNA
TRBJ2-2 | TRBD2 | TRBV12-5 | NA | CASGFTQGLAPGELFF | TGTGCTAGTGGTTTCACCCAGGGACTAGCCCCCGGGGAGCTGTTTTTT
TRBJ1-5 | NA | TRBV12-3/TRBV12-4 | many | CASTKSGVAVGQPQHF | TGTGCCAGCACCAAATCCGGGGTAGCAGTTGGTCAGCCCCAGCATTTT
TRBJ1-4 | TRBD1 | TRBV27 | NA | CASSAGTVINEKLFF | TGTGCCAGCAGTGCCGGGACAGTAATTAATGAAAAACTGTTTTTT
TRBJ2-3 | TRBD2 | TRBV2 | NA | CASNVLAGGDTQYF | TGTGCCAGCAATGTTCTAGCGGGAGGGGATACGCAGTATTTT
TRBJ2-7 | TRBD2 | TRBV12-3/TRBV12-4 | NA | CASSLRVAGPYEQYF | TGTGCCAGCAGTTTGAGGGTAGCGGGACCTTACGAGCAGTACTTC
TRBJ2-1 | NA | TRBV7-8 | few | CASSLAGGLSSYNEQFF | TGTGCCAGCAGCCTGGCGGGCGGGCTGAGCTCCTACAATGAGCAGTTCTTC
TRBJ2-7 | NA | TRBV4-3 | few | CASSLYLTGSYEQYF | TGCGCCAGCAGCCTATACCTGACGGGTTCCTACGAGCAGTACTTC
TRBJ2-7 | NA | TRBV7-8 | NA | CASSLIGDEQYF | TGTGCCAGCAGCCTAATAGGGGACGAGCAGTACTTC
TRBJ2-5 | NA | TRBV7-9 | NA | CASSFAVETQYF | TGTGCCAGCAGCTTTGCGGTGGAGACCCAGTACTTC
TRBJ2-7 | NA | TRBV28 | many | CASPGAEQYF | TGTGCCAGCCCCGGGGCCGAGCAGTACTTC
TRBJ2-1 | NA | TRBV11-2 | many | CASSLHRVAGGDEQFF | TGTGCCAGCAGCTTACATCGGGTAGCAGGAGGGGATGAGCAGTTCTTC